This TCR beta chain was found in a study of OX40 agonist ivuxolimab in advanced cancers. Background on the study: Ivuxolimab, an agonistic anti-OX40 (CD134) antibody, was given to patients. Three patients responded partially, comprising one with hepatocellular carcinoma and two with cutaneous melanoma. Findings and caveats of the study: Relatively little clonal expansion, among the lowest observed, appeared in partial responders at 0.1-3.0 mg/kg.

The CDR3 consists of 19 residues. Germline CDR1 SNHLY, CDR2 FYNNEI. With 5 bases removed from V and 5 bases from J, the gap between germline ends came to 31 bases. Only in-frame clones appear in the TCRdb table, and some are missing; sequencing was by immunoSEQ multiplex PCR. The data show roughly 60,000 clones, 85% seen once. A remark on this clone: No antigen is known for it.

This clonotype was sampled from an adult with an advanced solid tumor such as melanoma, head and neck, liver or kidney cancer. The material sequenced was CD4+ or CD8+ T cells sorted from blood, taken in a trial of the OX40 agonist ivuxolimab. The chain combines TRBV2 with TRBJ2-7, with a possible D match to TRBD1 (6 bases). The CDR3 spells CASSPGTPTLPSRSDEQYF. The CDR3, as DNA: TGTGCCAGCAGTCCCGGGACACCAACTCTTCCGAGTCGTAGCGACGAGCAGTACTTC.